A selection of T cell receptor beta chains follows, all from one sample in a study of beta chain features in type 1 diabetes. Sequenced by immunoSEQ multiplex PCR; TCRdb stores in-frame clones only, minus some. The sample includes approximately 57,000 clones, about 50% of them seen just once. The sequenced sample consisted of Tregs from blood. The origin of the receptors is a woman aged 40 to 50 with type 1 diabetes. Each CDR3 is given with its conserved first and last residue. The D gene is left open where the match is weak. Rows give clone size only sometimes, using once, few, many, or a class for an expanded clone.

size	D	J	V	CDR3	DNA
.	TRBD1	TRBJ1-2	TRBV5-1	CVSSSRDRSGYTF	TGCGTCAGCAGCTCCCGGGACAGAAGTGGCTACACCTTC
once	TRBD1	TRBJ1-2	TRBV11-2	CASSQGQDYGYTF	TGTGCCAGCTCACAGGGGCAGGACTATGGCTACACCTTC
.	.	TRBJ2-5	TRBV6-5	CASSYSATGMWTQYF	TGTGCCAGCAGTTACTCGGCCACGGGGATGTGGACCCAGTACTTC
.	.	TRBJ1-5	TRBV5-1	CASRGDSNQPQHF	TGCGCCAGCAGAGGGGATAGCAATCAGCCCCAGCATTTT
.	.	TRBJ2-5	TRBV18	CASSPRTVQETQYF	TGTGCCAGCTCACCGAGGACAGTTCAAGAGACCCAGTACTTC
few	.	TRBJ1-2	TRBV4-3	CASSQDTSYGYTF	TGCGCCAGCAGCCAAGATACCAGTTATGGCTACACCTTC
.	.	TRBJ2-1	TRBV7-2	CASSPPGGPTYNEQFF	TGTGCCAGCAGCCCCCCCGGGGGACCGACCTACAATGAGCAGTTCTTC
.	.	TRBJ1-1	TRBV28	CASSAPGLGNTEAFF	TGTGCCAGCAGTGCCCCAGGGCTCGGGAACACTGAAGCTTTCTTT
few	.	TRBJ2-4	TRBV6-5	CASSYEGGPLNIQYF	TGTGCCAGCAGTTACGAGGGCGGACCACTAAACATTCAGTACTTC
.	TRBD1	TRBJ1-2	TRBV28	CASSFAGGQKDNYGYTF	TGTGCCAGCAGTTTTGCAGGGGGACAGAAAGACAACTATGGCTACACCTTC
.	.	TRBJ2-7	TRBV7-2	CASSLARDNDEQYF	TGTGCCAGCAGCTTAGCAAGAGATAATGACGAGCAGTACTTC
few	.	TRBJ2-7	TRBV30	CAWSGGTGTYEQYF	TGTGCCTGGAGTGGGGGGACTGGAACCTACGAGCAGTACTTC
.	TRBD1	TRBJ2-7	TRBV28	CASRGAGGYEQYF	TGTGCCAGCAGGGGGGCAGGGGGCTACGAGCAGTACTTC
.	.	TRBJ2-7	TRBV7-2	CASSLESWGDRTF	TGTGCCAGCAGCTTAGAGAGTTGGGGTGACAGGACGTTC
once	TRBD1	TRBJ2-7	TRBV6-5	CASSYGTAFYEQYF	TGTGCCAGCAGTTACGGGACAGCTTTCTACGAGCAGTACTTC
few	.	TRBJ1-1	TRBV5-1	CASSLAGGRNTEAFF	TGCGCCAGCAGCTTGGCCGGAGGGCGGAACACTGAAGCTTTCTTT
.	TRBD1	TRBJ2-2	TRBV19	CASRRGTGSVGELFF	TGTGCCAGTAGGAGGGGGACAGGGTCGGTCGGGGAGCTGTTTTTT
.	.	TRBJ1-1	TRBV19	CASSIRGIGEAFF	TGTGCCAGTAGTATACGGGGGATCGGGGAAGCTTTCTTT